Given below is one T cell receptor (beta chain) in context. The data were obtained in a study of blood T cell repertoires in COVID-19. Overall study context: The United States, Italy and Spain were the sources of the acute and convalescent COVID-19 samples. Sample material is recorded as cDNA or gDNA derived from T cells, B-cell-depleted T cells, or PBMCs.

The CDR3 is 18 amino acids. V shed 4 bases and J 0 bases; nucleotides not matched to a gene: 12. Germline CDR1 reads LNHDA; CDR2 reads SQIVND (reference sequence). As originally analysed: Reference gene primers were amplified, and this amplification served to estimate nucleated cell counts. Assay used: immunoSEQ multiplex PCR; TCRdb lists only in-frame clones, some missing. D and trimming were read from the DNA, whereas the V and J calls and clone size are those reported in that table. The data show about 220,000 clones, about nine tenths seen once. The sample taken for sequencing was peripheral blood. This chain joins TRBV19 and TRBJ2-1; 7 nucleotides line up with TRBD1. The receptor was isolated from a man aged 35 to 55 with acute or convalescent COVID-19. The DNA of the CDR3 is TGTGCCAGTAGTAAAAACTACATACAGGGGCCCTCCTACAATGAGCAGTTCTTC. Translated, it gives CASSKNYIQGPSYNEQFF.